These 12 T cell receptor beta chains were sequenced from one sample in a study of T cell changes during pregnancy in multiple sclerosis. Profiled with immunoSEQ multiplex PCR; TCRdb holds only in-frame clones, not every one. This table holds about 60,000 clones, roughly 90% found once. The material was peripheral blood, obtained in the first trimester of pregnancy. These TCRs come from a female donor with multiple sclerosis, enrolled in a pregnancy study.

This chain joins TRBV19 and TRBJ1-1; the D gene is possibly TRBD1 (6 bases). The germline CDR1 and CDR2 sequences are LNHDA and SQIVND (reference sequence). This CDR3 has 15 residues. Trimming left V 4 bases short and J 1 base short, with 13 bases between. CDR3: CASSTLAGANTEAFF. The CDR3 DNA reads TGTGCCAGTAGTACCTTAGCGGGGGCGAACACTGAAGCTTTCTTT.

The chain employs TRBV4-1 and TRBJ2-1; TRBD2 is a possible D gene (6 bases). The CDR3 sequence is 17 residues long. CDR1 is MGHRA and CDR2 is YSYEKL in the germline V gene. The V end lost 5 bases, the J end lost 0 bases, and 17 bases lay between the germline ends. CDR3 region: CASSTRPLASSYNEQFF. The CDR3, as DNA: TGCGCCAGCAGCACCCGCCCGCTAGCGTCCTCCTACAATGAGCAGTTCTTC.

The gene calls are TRBV30 and TRBJ1-1; TRBD1 matches at 9 bases. Germline trimming cut 0 bases from V and 3 bases from J; bases unmatched to any gene: 5. This CDR3 has 15 amino acids. Germline V lookup: CDR1 GTSNPN, CDR2 SVGIG (reference sequence). The CDR3 region is CAWSVRTGEYTEAFF. DNA for the CDR3: TGTGCCTGGAGTGTACGGACAGGGGAGTACACTGAAGCTTTCTTT.

This clone was picked up one time. This CDR3 is CASSPGTESYNEQFF. DNA of the CDR3: TGCGCCAGCAGCCCCGGGACTGAGTCCTACAATGAGCAGTTCTTC. This chain links TRBV5-1 with TRBJ2-1; possible D gene TRBD2, 6 bases. V was trimmed by 4 bases and J by 1 base, leaving 12 bases between them. The CDR3 runs 15 residues. Per the germline V gene, CDR1 is SGHRS and CDR2 is YFSETQ.

Here the CDR3 DNA reads TGCAGCGTTGAACAGGGTTTCGGAAATGAGCAGTTCTTC. Translation: CSVEQGFGNEQFF. The V and J genes are TRBV29-1 and TRBJ2-1; tentatively, D is TRBD1 (5 bases). Germline V gives CDR1 SQVTM, CDR2 ANQGSEA. V was clipped by 2 bases and J by 7 bases, with 12 bases between them. This CDR3 region has 13 residues.

V is TRBV15 and J is TRBJ2-3; 13 bases are shared with TRBD2. CDR3 size: 16 residues. V lost 8 bases and J lost 2; bases outside the gene matches: 7. Germline V gene sequence: CDR1 LNHNV, CDR2 YYDKDF (reference sequence). CDR3 sequence (DNA): TGTGCCACCGGGACTAGCGGGAACTCCAACACAGATACGCAGTATTTT. Residues: CATGTSGNSNTDTQYF.

This clone occurred once. The chain combines TRBV25-1 with TRBJ2-1, with D possibly being TRBD2 (6 bases). V was cut by 6 bases and J by 0 bases, with 15 bases left in between. Germline CDR1 and CDR2: MGHDK and SYGVNS. This CDR3 comprises 16 residues. In DNA, the CDR3 is TGTGCCAGCAGCGTTTTAGCGGCGAGCTCCTACAATGAGCAGTTCTTC. It codes for CASSVLAASSYNEQFF.

The chain has TRBV27 and TRBJ1-4; possible D gene TRBD1, 6 bases. V was clipped by 5 bases and J by 5 bases, with 12 bases between them. This CDR3 has 14 amino acids. Per germline, CDR1 MNHEY and CDR2 SMNVEV (reference sequence). The CDR3 DNA reads as TGTGCCAGCAGTCCGGACAGAATCAATGAAAAACTGTTTTTT. This sequence encodes CASSPDRINEKLFF.

The chain couples TRBV14 to TRBJ2-7; D is possibly TRBD2 (6 bases). CDR3 length: 14 residues. With 1 base removed from V and 3 bases from J, the gap between germline ends came to 10 bases. Germline CDR1 reads SGHDN; CDR2 reads FVKESK. The CDR3 region is CASSQALGGYEQYF. For the CDR3, the DNA is TGTGCCAGCAGCCAAGCCCTGGGGGGCTACGAGCAGTACTTC.

The V gene is TRBV11-1, the J gene TRBJ1-4; no clear D gene. This CDR3 contains 15 residues. The germline V gene has CDR1 SGHAT and CDR2 FQDESV (reference sequence). Between the trimmed V and J ends, which lost 4 bases and 6 bases, there was a span of 15 bases. The CDR3 DNA reads as TGTGCCAGCAGCTCGCCCGGTCAGCGCGATGAAAAACTGTTTTTT. Protein sequence: CASSSPGQRDEKLFF.

The V call is TRBV5-8, the J call TRBJ1-2; tentatively, D is TRBD1 (5 bases). V lost 3 bases to trimming and J lost 10 bases, with 10 bases between them. The CDR3 totals 11 residues. In germline, CDR1 is SGHTS, CDR2 YDEGEE. This CDR3 is CASSSDIDYTF. As DNA, the CDR3 is TGTGCCAGCAGCTCGGACATCGACTACACCTTC.

This chain uses TRBV4-2 with TRBJ2-7; D perhaps matches TRBD1 (6 bases). The ends were cut back, 0 bases at V and 2 bases at J, with 14 bases in the middle. The CDR3 is 16 amino acids. Germline-derived CDR1 and CDR2 are LGHNA and YNFKEQ. CDR3 coding DNA: TGTGCCAGCAGCCAAGATCTAGGGACACCAACCTACGAGCAGTACTTC. It translates to CASSQDLGTPTYEQYF.